The 6 T cell receptor beta chains given below trace back to one sample, sequenced in a study of regulatory T cells in long-lasting Graves disease. Arm-PCR of CDR3 regions and iRepertoire HTBI primers were the basis on which TCR beta libraries were built. Using its own MiXCR run on the multiplex PCR reads, TCRdb lists one record per CDR3 protein. The sample includes around 510,000 distinct CDR3 sequences, around 21% seen only once; the top ten take 6.5% to 10%. Time point specified: persistent/refractory GD, antithyroid drugs over 5 years with positive TRAb. Following extraction of RNA from PBMCs, that RNA was used to make the TCR library. Sequences were derived from peripheral blood mononuclear cells (PBMCs), sampled when the disease was refractory, from a patient treated with antithyroid drugs. The receptor source for this set is a female donor with Graves disease.

This clonotype was detected ten times or more. The chain links TRBV7-2 to TRBJ1-1, with D hard to call. The CDR3 has 11 amino acids. Deletions cut 5 bases from V and 5 bases from J, with 6 bases between. The V gene's germline CDR1 is SGHTA and CDR2 FQGNSA. The CDR3, as DNA: TGTGCCAGCAGCCGGTATACTGAAGCTTTCTTT. This translates into CASSRYTEAFF.

The chain couples TRBV5-1 to TRBJ2-7; D possibly corresponds to TRBD1 (6 bases). Germline V gene data show CDR1 as SGHRS and CDR2 as YFSETQ. CDR3 length equals 15 residues. V was trimmed by 4 bases and J by 3 bases, leaving 17 bases between them. The CDR3 region is CASSEGSDRDYEQYF. The CDR3 DNA reads as TGCGCCAGCAGCGAAGGGTCGGACAGAGACTACGAGCAGTACTTC.

At least ten counts were recorded for this clonotype. The chain is built from TRBV14 and TRBJ1-1; D gene uncertain. The V gene's germline CDR1 is SGHDN and CDR2 FVKESK. V was cut by 1 base and J by 6 bases, with 3 bases left in between. The CDR3 loop spans 11 amino acids. This CDR3 is CASSQGPEAFF. For the CDR3, the DNA is TGTGCCAGCAGCCAAGGACCTGAAGCTTTCTTT.

In its sample, this clonotype was seen many times. V and J are TRBV6-1 and TRBJ2-5; D is undetermined. Germline lookup yields CDR1 MNHNS and CDR2 SASEGT. Trimming cost V 3 bases and J 0 bases, with 11 bases left between them. CDR3 length: 15 residues. The CDR3: CASSDASNYQETQYF. CDR3 nucleotides: TGTGCCAGCAGTGATGCCAGCAATTACCAAGAGACCCAGTACTTC.

This clonotype was found a few times. This may arise from a read error, as a much more abundant clone is one base away. V gene TRBV3-1 combines with J gene TRBJ2-5; 7 nucleotides agree with TRBD2. Germline V gene sequence: CDR1 LGHDT, CDR2 YNNKEL (reference sequence). The ends lost 7 bases at V and 7 bases at J; junction bases unmatched: 12. The CDR3 is 14 amino acids. CDR3 sequence: CASILEGREGTQYF. CDR3 DNA sequence: TGTGCCAGCATCCTTGAGGGGAGGGAAGGGACCCAGTACTTC.

This clonotype was recorded a few times. One end of the junction does not line up with germline, which may come from a read error. The rearrangement uses TRBV2 and TRBJ2-5; TRBD1 matches at 9 bases. Germline values: CDR1 SNHLY, CDR2 FYNNEI. The CDR3 runs 17 residues. For the CDR3, the DNA is TGTGTCAGCAGGAAGGTTGGACAGGGGAAAGACCAAGAGACCCAGTACTTC. This codes for CVSRKVGQGKDQETQYF.